This T cell receptor (beta chain) was obtained from a study of radiation and T cells in renal cell carcinoma. The V gene's germline CDR1 is MNHEY and CDR2 SVGAGI. The length of the CDR3 is 14 residues. With 0 bases removed from V and 2 bases from J, the gap between germline ends came to 8 bases. Time point specified: baseline pretreatment blood. The treatment denotes: 15 Gy SBRT to primary tumor, nephrectomy 4 weeks later. After SBRT, blood was collected at 2 and 4 weeks, plus baseline. Clear cell pathology was present in this patient's renal cell carcinoma. General study points: Baseline intratumoral clonotype presence is unknown without pretreatment biopsies. In blood, top tumor clones expanded by 2 weeks, shrinking by 4.

In regard to this clone: Antigen specificity is unknown.

Data came from immunoSEQ multiplex PCR; TCRdb stores just in-frame clones and leaves some out. The sample holds more than 75,000 clones, 82% seen once. The source material was blood, sampled from a patient whose treatment included radiotherapy and nephrectomy. V is TRBV6-5 and J is TRBJ2-7; D perhaps matches TRBD1 (6 bases). The source of this sequence is a man aged 60-69 years with renal cell carcinoma. CDR3 bases: TGTGCCAGCAGTTACTCGAGGGACACCTACGAGCAGTACTTC. This codes for CASSYSRDTYEQYF.